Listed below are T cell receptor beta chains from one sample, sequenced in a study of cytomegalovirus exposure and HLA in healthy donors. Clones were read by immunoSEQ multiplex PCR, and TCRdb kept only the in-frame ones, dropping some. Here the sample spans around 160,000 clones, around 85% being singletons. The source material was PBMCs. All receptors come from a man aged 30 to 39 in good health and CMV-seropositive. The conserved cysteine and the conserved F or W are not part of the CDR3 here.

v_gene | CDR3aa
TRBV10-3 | AISISNQGQGNSPLH
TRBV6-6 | ASSRGGSVGETQY
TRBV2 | ASSRQGHHEKLF
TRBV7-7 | ASSKSGGSTDTQY
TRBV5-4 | ASSDKLAGTGGADTQY
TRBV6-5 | ASRRQSYEQY
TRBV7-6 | ASSLDSYNEQF
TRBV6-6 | ASSYSSHGSEQY
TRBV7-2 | ASSPGGTSGVPQETQY
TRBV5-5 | ASSPGHSGNTIY
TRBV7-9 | ASSRREGGAGNEQF
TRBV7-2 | ASSRGTNEKLF
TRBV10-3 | AISAGTSNHEQF
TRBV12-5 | ASGSNRGIGTEAF
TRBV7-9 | ASSLVGSGGAGSTDTQY
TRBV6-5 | ASTPGSSYNSPLH
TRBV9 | ASSLWDTGGTEAF
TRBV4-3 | ASSPQAKNYGYT
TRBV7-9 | ASSYGTVNTGELF
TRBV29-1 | SVGESAYGYT
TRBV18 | ASSPPAQAGYNEQF
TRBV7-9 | ASSLTGGETQY
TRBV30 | AWISSRTGTYEQY
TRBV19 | ASSTGGARNQPQH
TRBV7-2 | ASSLGPYSYEQY
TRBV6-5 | ASSDLGGTQY
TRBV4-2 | ASSSGQSGQPQH
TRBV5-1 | ASSFDRAYGYT
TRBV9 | ASSVDRTSYEQY
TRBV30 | AWSSQPDQPQH
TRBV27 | ASSTGTGTSYEQY
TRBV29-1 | SVRTGGPLRAQY
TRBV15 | ATSLVTGGTEAF
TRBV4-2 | ASSQGQGENSPLH
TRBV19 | ASRRYNSPLH
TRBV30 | AWSAGRYDTQY
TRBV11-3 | ASSLGTSGPNTGELF
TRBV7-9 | ASSSPESGANVLT
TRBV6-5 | ASSSDGLATDTQY
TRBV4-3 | ASSQGFYGTEAF
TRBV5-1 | ASSGGTGGPQETQY
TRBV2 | ASGIQGIHEQY
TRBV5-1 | ASTVHSGGDTDTQY
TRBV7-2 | ASSLAGATSYEQY
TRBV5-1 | ASSSTDRGETQY
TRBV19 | ASSSGPGETQY
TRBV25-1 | ASSEGTGGLHEQY
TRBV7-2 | ASSLVRGLGNQPQH
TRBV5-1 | ASRGGELAGEQF
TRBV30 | AWSVSRTGLAKNIQY
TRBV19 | ASSIMGEGNQPQH
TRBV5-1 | ASSLTGIAETQY
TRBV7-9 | ASSLRRRTSGPQETQY
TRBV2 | ASSVPGTGFEGYGYT
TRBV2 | ASRTDGNTIY